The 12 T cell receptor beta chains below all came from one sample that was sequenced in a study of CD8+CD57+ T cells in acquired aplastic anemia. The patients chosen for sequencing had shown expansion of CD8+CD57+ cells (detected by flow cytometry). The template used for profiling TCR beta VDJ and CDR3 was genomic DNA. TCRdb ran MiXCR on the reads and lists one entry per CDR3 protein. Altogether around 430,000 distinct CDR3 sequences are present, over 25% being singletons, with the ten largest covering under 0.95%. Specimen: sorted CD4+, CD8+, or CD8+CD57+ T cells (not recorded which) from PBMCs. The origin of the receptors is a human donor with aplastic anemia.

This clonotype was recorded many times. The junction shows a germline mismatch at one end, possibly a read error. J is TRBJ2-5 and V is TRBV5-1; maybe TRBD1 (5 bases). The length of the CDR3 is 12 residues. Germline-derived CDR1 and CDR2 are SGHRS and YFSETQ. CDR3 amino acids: CASSLTEETQYF. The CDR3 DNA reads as TGTGCCAGCAGTTTGACAGAAGAGACCCAGTACTTC.

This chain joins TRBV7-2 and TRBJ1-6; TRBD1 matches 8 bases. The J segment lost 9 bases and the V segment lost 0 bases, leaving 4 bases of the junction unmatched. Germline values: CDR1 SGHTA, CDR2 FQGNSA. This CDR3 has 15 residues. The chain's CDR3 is CASSLATGVSSPLHF. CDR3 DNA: TGTGCCAGCAGCTTAGCGACAGGGGTGTCTTCACCCCTCCACTTT.

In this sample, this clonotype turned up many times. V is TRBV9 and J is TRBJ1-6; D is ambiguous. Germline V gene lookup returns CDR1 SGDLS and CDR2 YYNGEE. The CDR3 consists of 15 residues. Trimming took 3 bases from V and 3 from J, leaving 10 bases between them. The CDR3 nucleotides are TGTGCCAGCAGCGGCAGCGCCAACTATAATTCACCCCTCCACTTT. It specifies CASSGSANYNSPLHF.

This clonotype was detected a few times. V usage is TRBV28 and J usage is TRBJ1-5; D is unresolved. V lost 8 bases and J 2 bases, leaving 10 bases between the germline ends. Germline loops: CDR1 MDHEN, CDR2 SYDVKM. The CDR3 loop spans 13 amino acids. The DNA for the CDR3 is TGTGCCAGCTCGAATCTGGGCAATCAGCCCCAGCATTTT. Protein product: CASSNLGNQPQHF.

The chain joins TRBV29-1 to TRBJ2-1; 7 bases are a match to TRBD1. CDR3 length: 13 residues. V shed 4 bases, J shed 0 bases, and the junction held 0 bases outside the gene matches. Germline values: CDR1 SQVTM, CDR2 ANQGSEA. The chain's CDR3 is CSVGTGSYNEQFF. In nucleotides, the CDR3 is TGCAGCGTTGGGACAGGCTCCTACAATGAGCAGTTCTTC.

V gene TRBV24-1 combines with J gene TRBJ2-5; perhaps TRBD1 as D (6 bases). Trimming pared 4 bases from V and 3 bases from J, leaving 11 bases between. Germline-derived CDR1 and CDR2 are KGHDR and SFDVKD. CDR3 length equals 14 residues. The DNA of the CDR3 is TGTGCCACCAGTGAGGCAGGGGCTAAAGAGACCCAGTACTTC. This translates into CATSEAGAKETQYF.

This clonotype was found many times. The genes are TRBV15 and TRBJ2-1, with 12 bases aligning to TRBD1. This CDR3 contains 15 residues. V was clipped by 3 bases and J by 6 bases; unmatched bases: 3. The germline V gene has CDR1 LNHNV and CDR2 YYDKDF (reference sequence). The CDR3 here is CATSRGTGGLNEQFF. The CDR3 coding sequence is TGTGCCACCAGCAGGGGGACAGGGGGCCTCAATGAGCAGTTCTTC.

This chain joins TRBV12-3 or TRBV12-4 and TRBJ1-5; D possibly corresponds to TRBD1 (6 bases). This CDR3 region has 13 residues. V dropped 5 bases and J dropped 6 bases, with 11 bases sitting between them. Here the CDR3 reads CASSVQGGQPQHF. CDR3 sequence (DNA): TGTGCCAGCAGTGTACAGGGAGGTCAGCCCCAGCATTTT.

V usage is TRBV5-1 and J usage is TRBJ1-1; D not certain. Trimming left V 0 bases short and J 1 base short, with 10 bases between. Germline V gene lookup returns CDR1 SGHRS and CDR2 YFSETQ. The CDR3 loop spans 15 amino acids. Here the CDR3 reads CASSLDPVGNTEAFF. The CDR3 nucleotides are TGCGCCAGCAGCTTGGACCCAGTGGGGAACACTGAAGCTTTCTTT. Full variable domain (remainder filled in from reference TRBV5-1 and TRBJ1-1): KAGVTQTPRYLIKTRGQQVTLSCSPISGHRSVSWYQQTPGQGLQFLFEYFSETQRNKGNFPGRFSGRQFSNSRSEMNVSTLELGDSALYLCASSLDPVGNTEAFFGQGTRLTVV.

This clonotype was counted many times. The CDR3 DNA sequence: TGTGCCAGCAGCTTAGAGACAGGGGGTAATCAGCCCCAGCATTTT. Translated: CASSLETGGNQPQHF. The rearrangement joins TRBV7-9 to TRBJ1-5, with 9 nucleotides matching TRBD1. CDR3 length: 15 residues. V dropped 1 base and J dropped 4; count of bases not matched to a gene: 2. Per the germline V gene, CDR1 is SEHNR and CDR2 is FQNEAQ (reference sequence).

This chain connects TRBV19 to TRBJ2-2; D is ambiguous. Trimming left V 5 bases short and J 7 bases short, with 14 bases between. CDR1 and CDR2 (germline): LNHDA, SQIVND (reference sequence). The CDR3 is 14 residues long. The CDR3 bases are TGTGCCAGTAGTTCGGGTGGCCCCAACGGGGAGCTGTTTTTT. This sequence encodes CASSSGGPNGELFF.

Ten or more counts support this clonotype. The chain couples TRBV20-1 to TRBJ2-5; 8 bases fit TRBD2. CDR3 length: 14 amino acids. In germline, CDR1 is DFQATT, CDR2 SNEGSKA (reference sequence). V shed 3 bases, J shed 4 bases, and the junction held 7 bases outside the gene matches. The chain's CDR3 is CSASVLLAGETQYF. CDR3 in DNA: TGCAGTGCTAGTGTGCTCCTAGCGGGAGAGACCCAGTACTTC.